Below are 17 T cell receptor beta chains sequenced from a single sample in a study of blood T cell repertoires in COVID-19. The assay was immunoSEQ multiplex PCR, and TCRdb's table has in-frame clones only and misses some. The sample has some 16,000 clones, roughly 79% seen once. The sample was peripheral blood. The receptor set was obtained from a man between 65 and 79 years old with active or convalescent COVID-19.

This sequence joins TRBV5-5 and TRBJ2-5, with 12 bases fitting TRBD2. V trimming: 3 bases; J trimming: 2 bases; junction bases outside the gene matches: 14. The germline V gene encodes CDR1 SGHKS and CDR2 YYEKEE (reference sequence). CDR3 length: 19 residues. The CDR3 coding sequence is TGTGCCAGCAGCTCGGGGGTTGGGACTAGCGGGTTCCGTCAAGAGACCCAGTACTTC. It encodes CASSSGVGTSGFRQETQYF.

The chain links TRBV5-1 to TRBJ1-1; TRBD1 matches at 9 bases. Looked up from germline, CDR1 is SGHRS and CDR2 is YFSETQ. The CDR3 has 17 amino acids. J lost 0 bases, V lost 3 bases, and 9 bases had no gene match. As DNA, the CDR3 is TGCGCCAGCAGCTCCCTACAGGGGGCTACTATGAACACTGAAGCTTTCTTT. It codes for CASSSLQGATMNTEAFF.

The chain couples TRBV5-1 to TRBJ2-1; 15 positions match TRBD2. The V gene's germline CDR1 is SGHRS and CDR2 YFSETQ. V shed 4 bases, J shed 1 base, and the junction held 3 bases outside the gene matches. The CDR3 loop spans 17 amino acids. CDR3 nucleotides: TGCGCCAGCAGCCAAGGACTAGCGGGAGGGTCCTACAATGAGCAGTTCTTC. Translated, it gives CASSQGLAGGSYNEQFF. Complete variable domain (other parts from reference TRBV5-1 and TRBJ2-1): KAGVTQTPRYLIKTRGQQVTLSCSPISGHRSVSWYQQTPGQGLQFLFEYFSETQRNKGNFPGRFSGRQFSNSRSEMNVSTLELGDSALYLCASSQGLAGGSYNEQFFGPGTRLTVL.

Note on this clone: This sample also contains other DNA sequences that code for the same CDR3. This sequence joins TRBV5-4 and TRBJ2-5, with D perhaps TRBD2 (5 bases). CDR1 SGHNT and CDR2 YYREEE come from the germline V gene (reference sequence). The CDR3 covers 13 residues. Trimming cost V 0 bases and J 3 bases, with 6 bases left between them. The CDR3 protein is CASSLDGKETQYF. The CDR3 nucleotides read TGTGCCAGCAGCTTGGACGGGAAAGAGACCCAGTACTTC.

CDR3 in amino acids: CASSRRDSYIQYF. In DNA form, the CDR3 reads TGTGCCAGCAGCCGAAGAGACTCCTACATTCAGTACTTC. This chain joins TRBV3-1 (or the pseudogene TRBV3-2) and TRBJ2-4; no clear D gene. The ends were cut back, 4 bases at V and 8 bases at J, with 12 bases in the middle. Germline V gene sequence: CDR1 LGHDT, CDR2 YNNKEL (reference sequence). The CDR3 length is 13 residues.

The J gene is TRBJ1-1, the V gene TRBV5-3; TRBD1 aligns across 8 bases. TRBV5-3 is marked as an open reading frame, function uncertain. The CDR3 totals 18 residues. The ends lost 0 bases at V and 0 bases at J; junction bases unmatched: 10. CDR3 DNA: TGTGCCAGAAGCTTGGGAAAGGACAGGGACGTTATGAACACTGAAGCTTTCTTT. It codes for CARSLGKDRDVMNTEAFF.

This clone is medium-sized within its sample. This sequence joins TRBV11-2 and TRBJ2-5; no definite D call. CDR1 is SGHAT, CDR2 FQNNGV, per germline. The V gene lost 5 bases and the J gene lost 1 base, with 11 bases spanning the gap. The CDR3 extends over 14 amino acids. CDR3 sequence (DNA): TGTGCCAGCAGCACATCCGGGTCCCAAGAGACCCAGTACTTC. Translation: CASSTSGSQETQYF.

This clone occurred once. The chain combines TRBV7-2 with TRBJ2-7; D gene unclear. The CDR3 sequence is 13 residues long. V gave up 3 bases and J gave up 4 bases, with 10 bases separating them. Germline-derived CDR1 and CDR2 are SGHTA and FQGNSA. CDR3 sequence reads: CASSLGRKYEQYF. The CDR3 DNA reads as TGTGCCAGCAGCTTGGGCCGTAAATACGAGCAGTACTTC.

This rearrangement joins TRBV19 to TRBJ2-1; 9 positions match TRBD1. The germline gives CDR1 LNHDA, CDR2 SQIVND (reference sequence). The CDR3 is 15 residues long. Trimming removed 5 bases from V and 3 bases from J; junction bases left unmatched: 5. The CDR3: CASSLRQGGYNEQFF. DNA of the CDR3: TGTGCCAGTAGTTTAAGACAGGGGGGCTACAATGAGCAGTTCTTC.

The chain links TRBV19 to TRBJ1-5; 10 nucleotides line up with TRBD1. The CDR3 extends over 16 amino acids. Germline V gives CDR1 LNHDA, CDR2 SQIVND (reference sequence). With 6 bases clipped from V and 0 bases from J, the junction kept 5 bases outside the gene matches. CDR3 sequence: CASSPDRGYSNQPQHF. The CDR3 coding sequence is TGTGCCAGTAGCCCGGACAGGGGGTATAGCAATCAGCCCCAGCATTTT. The entire variable domain, with the rest obtained from reference TRBV19 and TRBJ1-5, is as follows: DGGITQSPKYLFRKEGQNVTLSCEQNLNHDAMYWYRQDPGQGLRLIYYSQIVNDFQKGDIAEGYSVSREKKESFPLTVTSAQKNPTAFYLCASSPDRGYSNQPQHFGDGTRLSIL.

The V gene is TRBV7-2, the J gene TRBJ1-5; a weak D match, TRBD1 (5 bases). Germline CDR1 is SGHTA and CDR2 is FQGNSA. The germline V and J ends were trimmed by 4 bases and 9 bases, with 13 bases remaining between them. The CDR3 loop spans 13 amino acids. CDR3 in DNA: TGTGCCAGCAGCTCGGGGGGAAGATTGCCCCAGCATTTT. The encoded protein is CASSSGGRLPQHF.

This chain links TRBV5-1 with TRBJ2-2; the match to TRBD2 covers 13 bases. V lost 6 bases and J lost 5; bases outside the gene matches: 4. Germline V CDR1 and CDR2: SGHRS, YFSETQ. The CDR3 consists of 15 residues. The CDR3 DNA reads as TGCGCCAGCACGTGGGGACTAGCGGGGACCGGGGAGCTGTTTTTT. Translated: CASTWGLAGTGELFF.

V usage is TRBV5-1 and J usage is TRBJ2-3, with D possibly matching TRBD1 (6 bases). This CDR3 has 15 amino acids. V was pared by 1 base and J by 2 bases, with 11 bases between. Germline CDR1 reads SGHRS; CDR2 reads YFSETQ. Here the CDR3 DNA reads TGCGCCAGCAGCTTGCCAGGGGTGTCCACAGATACGCAGTATTTT. Protein sequence: CASSLPGVSTDTQYF.

V and J are TRBV28 and TRBJ1-2; 8 positions agree with TRBD1. This CDR3 is built from 18 residues. V gave up 5 bases and J gave up 4 bases; unmatched junction bases: 18. CDR1 MDHEN and CDR2 SYDVKM come from the germline V gene. The CDR3 nucleotides are TGTGCCAGCAGTCCATACGGACAGGGCTCTTCCCCGGGCTATGGCTACACCTTC. The encoded protein is CASSPYGQGSSPGYGYTF.

The rearrangement links TRBV6-1 to TRBJ2-3, with 9 bases lining up with TRBD2. CDR3 length: 18 amino acids. V dropped 0 bases and J dropped 5; count of bases not matched to a gene: 12. Germline loops: CDR1 MNHNS, CDR2 SASEGT. CDR3 amino acids: CASSEARWGASGVDTQYF. The CDR3 DNA reads as TGTGCCAGCAGTGAAGCGCGGTGGGGGGCTAGCGGGGTAGATACGCAGTATTTT.

This chain joins TRBV19 and TRBJ1-6; D remains ambiguous. The CDR3 spans 15 residues. V was trimmed by 6 bases and J by 10 bases, leaving 19 bases between them. Germline CDR1 LNHDA, CDR2 SQIVND (reference sequence). CDR3 DNA sequence: TGTGCCAGTAGGGTGTCGAACAGAGACGGCTCACCCCTCCACTTT. Amino acid sequence: CASRVSNRDGSPLHF.

The V and J genes are TRBV7-6 and TRBJ1-2; D gene unclear. Trimming removed 5 bases at V and 2 bases at J, with 9 bases between. The germline V gene encodes CDR1 SGHVS and CDR2 FNYEAQ. The CDR3 runs 13 residues. The CDR3 reads CASSTGSNYGYTF. The CDR3, as DNA: TGTGCCAGCAGCACCGGGTCCAACTATGGCTACACCTTC.